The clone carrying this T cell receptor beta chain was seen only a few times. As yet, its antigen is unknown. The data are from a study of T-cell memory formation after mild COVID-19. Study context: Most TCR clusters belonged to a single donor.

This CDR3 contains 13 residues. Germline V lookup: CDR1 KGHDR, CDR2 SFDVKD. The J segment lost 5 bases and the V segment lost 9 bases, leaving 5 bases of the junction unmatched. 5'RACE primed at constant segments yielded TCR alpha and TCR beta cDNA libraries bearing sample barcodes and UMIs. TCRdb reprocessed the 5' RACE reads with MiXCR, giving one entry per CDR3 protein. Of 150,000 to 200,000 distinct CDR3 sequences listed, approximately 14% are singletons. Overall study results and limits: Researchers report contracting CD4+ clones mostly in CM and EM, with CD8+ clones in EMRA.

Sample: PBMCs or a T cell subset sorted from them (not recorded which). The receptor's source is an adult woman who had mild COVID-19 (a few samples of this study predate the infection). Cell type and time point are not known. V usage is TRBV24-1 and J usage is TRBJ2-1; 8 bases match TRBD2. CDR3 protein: CATCPGGNNEQFF. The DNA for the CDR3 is TGTGCCACCTGCCCGGGAGGGAACAATGAGCAGTTCTTC.